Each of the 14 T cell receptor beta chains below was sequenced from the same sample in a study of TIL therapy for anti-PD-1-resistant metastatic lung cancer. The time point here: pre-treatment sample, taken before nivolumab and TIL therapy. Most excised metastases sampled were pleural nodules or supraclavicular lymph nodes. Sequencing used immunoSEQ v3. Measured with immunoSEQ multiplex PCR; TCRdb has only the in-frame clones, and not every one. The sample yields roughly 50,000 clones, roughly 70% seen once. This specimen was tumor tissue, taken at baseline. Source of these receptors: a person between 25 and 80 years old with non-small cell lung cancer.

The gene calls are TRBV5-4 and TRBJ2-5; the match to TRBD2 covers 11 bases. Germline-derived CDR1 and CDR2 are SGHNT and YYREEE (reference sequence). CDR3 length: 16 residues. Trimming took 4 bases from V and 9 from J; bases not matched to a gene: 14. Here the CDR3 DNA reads TGTGCCAGCAGCAACCCCGGGACTAGCGGTTTGTCGGCCCAGTACTTC. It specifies CASSNPGTSGLSAQYF. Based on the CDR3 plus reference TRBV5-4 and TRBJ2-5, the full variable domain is ETGVTQSPTHLIKTRGQQVTLRCSSQSGHNTVSWYQQALGQGPQFIFQYYREEENGRGNFPPRFSGLQFPNYSSELNVNALELDDSALYLCASSNPGTSGLSAQYFGPGTRLLVL.

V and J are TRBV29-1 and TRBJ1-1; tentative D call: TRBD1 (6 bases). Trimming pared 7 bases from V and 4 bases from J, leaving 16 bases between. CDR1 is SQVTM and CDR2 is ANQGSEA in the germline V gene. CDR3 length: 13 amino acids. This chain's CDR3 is CSAKQGWGTEAFF. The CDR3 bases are TGCAGCGCCAAACAGGGATGGGGCACTGAAGCTTTCTTT.

The CDR3 reads CASSPVGGGQETQYF. CDR3 DNA: TGTGCCAGCAGCCCCGTTGGAGGGGGCCAAGAGACCCAGTACTTC. The V and J genes are TRBV7-7 and TRBJ2-5; D may match TRBD1 or TRBD2 (6 bases each). V was cut by 5 bases and J by 1 base, with 14 bases left in between. Germline CDR1 and CDR2: SSHAT and FNYEAQ (reference sequence). The CDR3 contains 15 residues. The full variable domain, rest sourced from reference TRBV7-7 and TRBJ2-5, is GAGVSQSPRYKVTKRGQDVTLRCDPISSHATLYWYQQALGQGPEFLTYFNYEAQPDKSGLPSDRFSAERPEGSISTLTIQRTEQRDSAMYRCASSPVGGGQETQYFGPGTRLLVL.

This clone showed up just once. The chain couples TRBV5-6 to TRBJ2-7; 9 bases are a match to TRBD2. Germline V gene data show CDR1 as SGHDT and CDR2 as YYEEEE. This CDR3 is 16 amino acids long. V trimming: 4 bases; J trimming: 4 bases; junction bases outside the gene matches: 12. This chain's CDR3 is CASSTDAGGLLYEQYF. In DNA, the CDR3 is TGTGCCAGCAGCACTGACGCGGGGGGGCTTTTATACGAGCAGTACTTC.

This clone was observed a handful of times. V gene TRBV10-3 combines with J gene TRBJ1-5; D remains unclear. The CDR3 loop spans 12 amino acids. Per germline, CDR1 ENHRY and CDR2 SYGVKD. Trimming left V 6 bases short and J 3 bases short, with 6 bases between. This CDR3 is CAIRQDNQPQHF. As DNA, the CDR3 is TGTGCCATCAGACAAGACAATCAGCCCCAGCATTTT.

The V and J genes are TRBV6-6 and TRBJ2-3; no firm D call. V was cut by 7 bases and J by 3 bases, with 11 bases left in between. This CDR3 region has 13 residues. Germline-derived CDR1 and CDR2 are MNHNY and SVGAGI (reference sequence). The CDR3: CASIADYTDTQYF. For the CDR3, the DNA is TGTGCCAGCATAGCTGATTATACAGATACGCAGTATTTT.

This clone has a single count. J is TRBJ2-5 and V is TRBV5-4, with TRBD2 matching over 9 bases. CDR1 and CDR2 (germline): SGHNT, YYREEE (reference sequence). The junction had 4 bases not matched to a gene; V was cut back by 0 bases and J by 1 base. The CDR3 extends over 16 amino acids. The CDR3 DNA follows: TGTGCCAGCAGCTTGGTGGGCGGGAGGGGCCAAGAGACCCAGTACTTC. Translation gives CASSLVGGRGQETQYF.

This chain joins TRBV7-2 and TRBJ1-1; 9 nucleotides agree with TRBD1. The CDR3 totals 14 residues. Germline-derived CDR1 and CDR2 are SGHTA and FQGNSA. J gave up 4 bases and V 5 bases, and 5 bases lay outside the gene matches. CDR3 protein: CASSPGQGSTEAFF. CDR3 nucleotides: TGTGCCAGCAGCCCAGGACAGGGGAGCACTGAAGCTTTCTTT.

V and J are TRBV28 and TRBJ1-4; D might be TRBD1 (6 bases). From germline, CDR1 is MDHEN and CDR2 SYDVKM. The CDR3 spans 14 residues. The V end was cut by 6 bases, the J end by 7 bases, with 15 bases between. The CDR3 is CASRPRGGLEKLFF. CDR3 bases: TGTGCCAGCAGGCCCCGGGGGGGGCTTGAAAAACTGTTTTTT.

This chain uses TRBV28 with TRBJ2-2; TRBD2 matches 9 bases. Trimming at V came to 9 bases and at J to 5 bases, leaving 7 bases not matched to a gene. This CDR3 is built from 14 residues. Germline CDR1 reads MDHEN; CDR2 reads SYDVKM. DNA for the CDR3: TGTGCCAGTATTAGCGGGAGACGGACCGGGGAGCTGTTTTTT. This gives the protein CASISGRRTGELFF.

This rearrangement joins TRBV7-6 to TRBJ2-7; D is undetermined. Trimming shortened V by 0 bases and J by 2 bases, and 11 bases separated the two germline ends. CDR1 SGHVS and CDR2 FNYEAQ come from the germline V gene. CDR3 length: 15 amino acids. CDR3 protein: CASSLAGITPYEQYF. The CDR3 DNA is TGTGCCAGCAGCTTAGCGGGCATTACCCCCTACGAGCAGTACTTC.

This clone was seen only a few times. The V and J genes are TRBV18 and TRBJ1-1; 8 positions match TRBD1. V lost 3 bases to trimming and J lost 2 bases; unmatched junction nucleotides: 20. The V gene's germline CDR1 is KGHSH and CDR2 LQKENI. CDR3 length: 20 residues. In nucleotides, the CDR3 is TGTGCCAGCTCACCTCTACCACAGGGGGGGGTCCTAGGACGAAACACTGAAGCTTTCTTT. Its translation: CASSPLPQGGVLGRNTEAFF.

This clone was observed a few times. CDR3 nucleotide sequence: TGTGCCAGCAGACACTTTAGCGGGACCCAAGAGACCCAGTACTTC. Its translation is CASRHFSGTQETQYF. V usage is TRBV7-8 and J usage is TRBJ2-5, with TRBD2 matching 8 bases. After removal of 6 bases from V and 1 base from J, the junction contained 7 bases not matched to a gene. Germline V gene sequence: CDR1 SGHVS, CDR2 FQNEAQ. This CDR3 has 15 amino acids.

The chain's CDR3 is CASSPDRGNEKLFF. The CDR3 region has the DNA TGCGCCAGCAGCCCTGACAGGGGAAATGAAAAACTGTTTTTT. The V call is TRBV4-1, the J call TRBJ1-4, with 8 bases fitting TRBD1. Germline loops: CDR1 MGHRA, CDR2 YSYEKL. The ends lost 4 bases at V and 5 bases at J; junction bases unmatched: 3. This CDR3 spans 14 amino acids.